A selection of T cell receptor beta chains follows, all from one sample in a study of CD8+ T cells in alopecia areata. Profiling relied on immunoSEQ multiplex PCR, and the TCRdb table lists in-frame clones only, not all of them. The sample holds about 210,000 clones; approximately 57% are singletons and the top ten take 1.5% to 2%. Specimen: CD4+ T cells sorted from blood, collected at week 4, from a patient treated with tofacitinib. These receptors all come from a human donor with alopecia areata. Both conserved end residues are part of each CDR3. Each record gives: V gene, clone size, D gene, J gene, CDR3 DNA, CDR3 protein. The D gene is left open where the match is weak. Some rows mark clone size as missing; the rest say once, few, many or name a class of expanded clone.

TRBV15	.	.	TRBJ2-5	TGTGCCACCAGCAGAGATCCCCCCGGCCTACAAGAGACCCAGTACTTC	CATSRDPPGLQETQYF
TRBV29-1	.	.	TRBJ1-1	TGCAGCGTGGAACCGAGTATGAACACTGAAGCTTTCTTT	CSVEPSMNTEAFF
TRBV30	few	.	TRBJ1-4	TGTGCCTGGAGCATCAGGGGCCCTAATGAAAAACTGTTTTTT	CAWSIRGPNEKLFF
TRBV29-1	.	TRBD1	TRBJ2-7	TGCAGCGTTATAAGCGCGACAGGGGGCAGAGAGCAGTACTTC	CSVISATGGREQYF
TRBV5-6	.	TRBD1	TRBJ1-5	TGTGCCAGCAGCGTGGACAGGGTCAATCAGCCCCAGCATTTT	CASSVDRVNQPQHF
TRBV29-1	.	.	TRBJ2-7	TGCAGCGTTGTTTCCGTATCCTACGAGCAGTACTTC	CSVVSVSYEQYF
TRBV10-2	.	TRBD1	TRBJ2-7	TGCGCCAGTACGAGGTTCGTCGGGACAGGGGACTACGAGCAGTACTTC	CASTRFVGTGDYEQYF
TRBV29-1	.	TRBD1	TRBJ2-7	TGCAGCGTTGAAACAGGGGGCTCCTACGAGCAGTACTTC	CSVETGGSYEQYF
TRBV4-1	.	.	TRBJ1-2	TGCGCCAGCAGCCATAAGAACTATGGCTACACCTTC	CASSHKNYGYTF
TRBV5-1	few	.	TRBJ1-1	TGCGCCAGCAGCTTGGAAGCAGCCAACACTGAAGCTTTCTTT	CASSLEAANTEAFF
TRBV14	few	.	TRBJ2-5	TGTGCCAGCAGCCAAGATCGACGGGGGAGCGAGACCCAGTACTTC	CASSQDRRGSETQYF
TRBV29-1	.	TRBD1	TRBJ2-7	TGCAGCGGGGGACAGGGACCCTCCTACGAGCAGTACTTC	CSGGQGPSYEQYF
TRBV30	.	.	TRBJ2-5	TGTGCCTGGAGTCTAGTAGGGGAGACCCAGTACTTC	CAWSLVGETQYF
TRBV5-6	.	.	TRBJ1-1	TGTGCCAGCAGCTCTGGACGGCTTTACACTGAAGCTTTCTTT	CASSSGRLYTEAFF
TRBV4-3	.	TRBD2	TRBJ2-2	TGCGCCAGCAGCCAAACGGTACTAGCGAGCACCGGGGAGCTGTTTTTT	CASSQTVLASTGELFF
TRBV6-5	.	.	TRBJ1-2	TGTGCCAGCAGTTACATTCCAAACTATGGCTACACCTTC	CASSYIPNYGYTF
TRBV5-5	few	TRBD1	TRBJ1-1	TGTGCCAGCAGCACCCGGACAGGGGCGCACACTGAAGCTTTCTTT	CASSTRTGAHTEAFF
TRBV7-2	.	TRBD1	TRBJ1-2	TGTGCCAGCAGCTTACGGGCCAGGGGGAATCAATATGGCTACACCTTC	CASSLRARGNQYGYTF
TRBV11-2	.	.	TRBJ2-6	TGTGCCAGCAGCTTAGCCCTCGGGGACGTCCTGACTTTC	CASSLALGDVLTF
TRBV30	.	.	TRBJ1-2	TGTGCCTGGAGTGTACTAAGGGGTGGCTACACCTTC	CAWSVLRGGYTF
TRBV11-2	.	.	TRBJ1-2	TGTGCCAGCAGCCTCATCGGGGCGACAGACTATGGCTACACCTTC	CASSLIGATDYGYTF
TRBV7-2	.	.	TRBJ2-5	TGTGCCAGCAGCTTAGGGAACCAAGAGACCCAGTACTTC	CASSLGNQETQYF
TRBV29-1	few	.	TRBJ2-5	TGCAGCGTTGCTGTGGCGGAGCAAGAGACCCAGTACTTC	CSVAVAEQETQYF